The subject of this entry is one T cell receptor beta chain. The antigen remains undetermined. The V gene's germline CDR1 is SGHKS and CDR2 YYEKEE (reference sequence). This CDR3 is 14 amino acids long. V dropped 4 bases and J dropped 7; count of bases not matched to a gene: 6. This sample is drawn from a study of cytomegalovirus exposure and HLA in healthy donors. The study's findings and limits: The classifier was said to identify cytomegalovirus status with high specificity and sensitivity.

The primer mix had 60 Vbeta and 13 Jbeta primers. Sequencing was performed with immunoSEQ multiplex PCR; in TCRdb, only in-frame clones are kept and a portion is missing. Of roughly 100,000 clones in the sample, roughly 82% were seen once. Specimen: PBMCs. This TCR derives from a woman between 50 and 59 years old in good health and CMV-seropositive. The V and J genes are TRBV5-5 and TRBJ1-5; 9 bases match TRBD1. CDR3: CASSRGQGSQPQHF. CDR3 DNA: TGTGCCAGCAGCCGGGGACAGGGAAGCCAGCCCCAGCATTTT.